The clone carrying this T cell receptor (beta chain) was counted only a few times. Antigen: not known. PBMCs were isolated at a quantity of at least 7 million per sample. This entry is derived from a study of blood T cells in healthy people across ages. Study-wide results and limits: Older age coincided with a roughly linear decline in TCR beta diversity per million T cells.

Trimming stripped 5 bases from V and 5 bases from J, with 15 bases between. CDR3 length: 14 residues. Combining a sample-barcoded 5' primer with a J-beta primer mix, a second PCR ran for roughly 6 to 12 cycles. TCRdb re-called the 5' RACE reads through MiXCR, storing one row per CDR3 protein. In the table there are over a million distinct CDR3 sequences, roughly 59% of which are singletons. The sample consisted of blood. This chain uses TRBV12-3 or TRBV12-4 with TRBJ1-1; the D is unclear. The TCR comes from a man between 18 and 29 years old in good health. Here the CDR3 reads CASSPPLGVTEAFF. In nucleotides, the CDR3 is TGTGCCAGCAGTCCCCCACTTGGGGTGACTGAAGCTTTCTTT.